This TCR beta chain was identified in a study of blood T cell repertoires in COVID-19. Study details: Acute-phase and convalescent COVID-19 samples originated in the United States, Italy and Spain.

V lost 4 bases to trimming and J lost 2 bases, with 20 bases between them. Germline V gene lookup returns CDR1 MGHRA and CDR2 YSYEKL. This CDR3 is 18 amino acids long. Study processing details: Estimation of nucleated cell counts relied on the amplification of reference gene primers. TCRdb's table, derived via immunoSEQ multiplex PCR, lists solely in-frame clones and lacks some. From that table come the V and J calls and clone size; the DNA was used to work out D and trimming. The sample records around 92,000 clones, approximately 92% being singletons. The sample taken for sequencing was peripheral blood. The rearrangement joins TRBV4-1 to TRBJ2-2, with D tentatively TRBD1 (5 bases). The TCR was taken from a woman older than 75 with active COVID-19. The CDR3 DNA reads TGCGCCAGCAGCCTTCACGCGGCAGGAAGGGGCAACACCGGGGAGCTGTTTTTT. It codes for CASSLHAAGRGNTGELFF.